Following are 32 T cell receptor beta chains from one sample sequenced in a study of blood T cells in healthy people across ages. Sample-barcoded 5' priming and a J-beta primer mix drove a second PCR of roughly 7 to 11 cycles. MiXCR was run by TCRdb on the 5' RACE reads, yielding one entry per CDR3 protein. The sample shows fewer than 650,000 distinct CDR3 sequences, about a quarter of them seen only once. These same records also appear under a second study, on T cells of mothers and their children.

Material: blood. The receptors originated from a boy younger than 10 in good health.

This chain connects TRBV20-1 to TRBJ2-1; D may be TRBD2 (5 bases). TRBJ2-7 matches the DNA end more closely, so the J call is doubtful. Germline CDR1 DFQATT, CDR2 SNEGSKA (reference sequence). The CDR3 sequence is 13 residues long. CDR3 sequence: CSASGLKLYEQYF. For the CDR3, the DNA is TGCAGTGCTAGTGGACTCAAACTCTACGAGCAGTACTTC.

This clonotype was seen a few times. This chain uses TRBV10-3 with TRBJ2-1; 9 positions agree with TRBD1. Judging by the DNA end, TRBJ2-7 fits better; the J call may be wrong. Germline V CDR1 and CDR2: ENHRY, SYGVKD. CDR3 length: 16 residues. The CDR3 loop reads CAISESPGQGKREQYF. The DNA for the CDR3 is TGTGCCATCAGTGAGTCCCCGGGACAGGGTAAACGCGAGCAGTACTTC.

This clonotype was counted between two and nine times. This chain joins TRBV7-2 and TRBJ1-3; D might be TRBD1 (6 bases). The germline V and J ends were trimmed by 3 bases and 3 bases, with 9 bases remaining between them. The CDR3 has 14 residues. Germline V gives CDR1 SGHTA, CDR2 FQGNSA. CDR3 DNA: TGTGCCAGCAGCTTGAGACAGGTTGGAAACACCATATATTTT. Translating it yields CASSLRQVGNTIYF.

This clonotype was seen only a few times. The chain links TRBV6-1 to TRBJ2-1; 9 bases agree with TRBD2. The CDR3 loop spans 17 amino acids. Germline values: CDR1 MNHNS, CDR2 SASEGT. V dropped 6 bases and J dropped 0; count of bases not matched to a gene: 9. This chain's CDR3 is CASRDSSGSLSYNEQFF. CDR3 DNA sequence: TGTGCCAGCAGGGATAGTAGCGGGAGTCTCTCCTACAATGAGCAGTTCTTC.

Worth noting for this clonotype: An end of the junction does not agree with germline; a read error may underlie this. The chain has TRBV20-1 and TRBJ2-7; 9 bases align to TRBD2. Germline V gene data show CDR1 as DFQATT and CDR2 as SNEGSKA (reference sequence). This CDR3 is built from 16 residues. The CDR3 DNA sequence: TGCAGTGCTAGAGATCTAATTAGCGGGAGCTACAATGAGCAGCTCTTC. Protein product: CSARDLISGSYNEQLF.

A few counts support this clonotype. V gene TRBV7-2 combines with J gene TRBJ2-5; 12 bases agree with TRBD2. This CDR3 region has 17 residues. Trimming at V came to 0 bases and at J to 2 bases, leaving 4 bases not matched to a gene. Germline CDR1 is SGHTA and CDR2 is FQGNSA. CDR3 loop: CASSLAHGLAGQETQYF. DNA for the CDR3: TGTGCCAGCAGCTTAGCGCACGGACTAGCGGGGCAAGAGACCCAGTACTTC.

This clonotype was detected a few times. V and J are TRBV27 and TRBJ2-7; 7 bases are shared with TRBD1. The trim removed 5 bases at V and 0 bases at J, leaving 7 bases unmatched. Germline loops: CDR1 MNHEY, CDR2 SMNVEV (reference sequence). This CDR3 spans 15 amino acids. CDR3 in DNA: TGTGCCAGCAGTCCCAGGGACAGCAACTCCTACGAGCAGTACTTC. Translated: CASSPRDSNSYEQYF.

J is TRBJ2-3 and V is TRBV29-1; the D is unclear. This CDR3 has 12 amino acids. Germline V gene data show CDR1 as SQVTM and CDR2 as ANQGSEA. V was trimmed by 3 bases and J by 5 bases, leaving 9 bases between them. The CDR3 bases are TGCAGCGTTGAGTACTTACAAGATACGCAGTATTTT. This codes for CSVEYLQDTQYF.

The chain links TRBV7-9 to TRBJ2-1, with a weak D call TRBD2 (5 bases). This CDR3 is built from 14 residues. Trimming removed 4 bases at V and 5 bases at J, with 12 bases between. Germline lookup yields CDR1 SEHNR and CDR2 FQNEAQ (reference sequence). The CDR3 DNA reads TGTGCCAGCAGCTCAACCCGGACTGACAATGAGCAGTTCTTC. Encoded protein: CASSSTRTDNEQFF.

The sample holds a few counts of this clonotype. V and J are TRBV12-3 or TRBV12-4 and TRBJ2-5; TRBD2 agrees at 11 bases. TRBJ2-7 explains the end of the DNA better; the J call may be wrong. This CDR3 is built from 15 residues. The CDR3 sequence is CASCRTSGGAYEQYF. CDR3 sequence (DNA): TGTGCCAGCTGTAGAACTAGCGGGGGTGCCTACGAGCAGTACTTC.

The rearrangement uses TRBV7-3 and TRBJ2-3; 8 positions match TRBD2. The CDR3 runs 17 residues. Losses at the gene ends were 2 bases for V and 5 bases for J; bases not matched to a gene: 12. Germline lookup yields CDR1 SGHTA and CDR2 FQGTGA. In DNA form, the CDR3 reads TGTGCCAGCAGCTTAGGGGGGGTAGCGGGGCGCGGAGATACGCAGTATTTT. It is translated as CASSLGGVAGRGDTQYF. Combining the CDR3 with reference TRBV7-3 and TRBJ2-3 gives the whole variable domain GAGVSQTPSNKVTEKGKYVELRCDPISGHTALYWYRQSLGQGPEFLIYFQGTGAADDSGLPNDRFFAVRPEGSVSTLKIQRTERGDSAVYLCASSLGGVAGRGDTQYFGPGTRLTVL.

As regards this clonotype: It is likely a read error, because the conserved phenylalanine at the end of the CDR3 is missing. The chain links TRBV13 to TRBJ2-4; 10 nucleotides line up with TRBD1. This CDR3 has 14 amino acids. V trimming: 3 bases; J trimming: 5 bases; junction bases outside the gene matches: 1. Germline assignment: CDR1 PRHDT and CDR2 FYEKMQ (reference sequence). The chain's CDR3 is CASSLTGGENIQYL. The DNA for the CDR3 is TGTGCCAGCAGCTTGACAGGGGGCGAAAACATTCAGTACCTC.

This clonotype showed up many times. This chain's CDR3 is CASSPGTQETQYF. Written as DNA, the CDR3 is TGTGCCAGCAGCCCCGGGACTCAAGAGACCCAGTACTTC. This chain joins TRBV7-9 and TRBJ2-5, with TRBD2 as a possible D gene (6 bases). CDR1 is SEHNR and CDR2 is FQNEAQ in the germline V gene (reference sequence). This CDR3 comprises 13 residues. Trimming removed 5 bases from V and 2 bases from J, with 9 bases in between.

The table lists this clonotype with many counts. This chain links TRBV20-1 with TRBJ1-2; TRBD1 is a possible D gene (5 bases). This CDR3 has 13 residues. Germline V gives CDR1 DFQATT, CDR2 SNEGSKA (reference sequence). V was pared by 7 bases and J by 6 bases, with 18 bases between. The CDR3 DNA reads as TGCAGTGTTCGGGAGTCCACGGGGGATGGCTACACCTTC. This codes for CSVRESTGDGYTF.

The CDR3: CSVGARRGGTGELFF. The DNA for the CDR3 is TGCAGCGTTGGGGCGAGGAGGGGTGGTACCGGGGAGCTGTTTTTT. The genes are TRBV29-1 and TRBJ2-2, with TRBD2 as a possible D gene (6 bases). V was cut by 4 bases and J by 5 bases, with 17 bases left in between. The CDR3 is made up of 15 amino acids. Looked up from germline, CDR1 is SQVTM and CDR2 is ANQGSEA.

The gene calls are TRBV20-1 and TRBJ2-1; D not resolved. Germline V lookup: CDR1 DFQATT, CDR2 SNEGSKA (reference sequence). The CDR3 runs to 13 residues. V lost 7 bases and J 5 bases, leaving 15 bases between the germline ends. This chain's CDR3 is CSVVSFEDNEQFF. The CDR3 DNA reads TGCAGTGTGGTCTCCTTCGAGGACAATGAGCAGTTCTTC.

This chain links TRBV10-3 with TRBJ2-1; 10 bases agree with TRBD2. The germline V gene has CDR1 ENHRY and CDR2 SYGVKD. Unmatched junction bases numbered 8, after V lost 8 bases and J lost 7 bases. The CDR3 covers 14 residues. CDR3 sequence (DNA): TGTGCCATCGGAGATAGCGGGGGGTGGAATGAGCAGTTCTTC. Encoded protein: CAIGDSGGWNEQFF.

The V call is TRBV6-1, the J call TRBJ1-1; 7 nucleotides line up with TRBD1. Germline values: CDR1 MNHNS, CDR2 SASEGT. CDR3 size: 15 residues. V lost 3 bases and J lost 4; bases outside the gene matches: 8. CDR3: CASSDLGQGVTEAFF. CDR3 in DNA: TGTGCCAGCAGTGATCTCGGGCAGGGGGTCACTGAAGCTTTCTTT.

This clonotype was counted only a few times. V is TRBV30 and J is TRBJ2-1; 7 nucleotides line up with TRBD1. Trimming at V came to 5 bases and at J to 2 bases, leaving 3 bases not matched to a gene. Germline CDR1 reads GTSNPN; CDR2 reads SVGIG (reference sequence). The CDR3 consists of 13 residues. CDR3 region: CAWYRGTYNEQFF. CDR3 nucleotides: TGTGCCTGGTACAGGGGTACCTACAATGAGCAGTTCTTC.

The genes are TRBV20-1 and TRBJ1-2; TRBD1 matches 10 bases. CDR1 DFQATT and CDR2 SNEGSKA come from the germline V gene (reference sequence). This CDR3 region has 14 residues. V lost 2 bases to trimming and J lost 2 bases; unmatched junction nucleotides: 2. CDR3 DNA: TGCAGTGCTAGACGGGACAGGGGAAACTATGGCTACACCTTC. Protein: CSARRDRGNYGYTF.

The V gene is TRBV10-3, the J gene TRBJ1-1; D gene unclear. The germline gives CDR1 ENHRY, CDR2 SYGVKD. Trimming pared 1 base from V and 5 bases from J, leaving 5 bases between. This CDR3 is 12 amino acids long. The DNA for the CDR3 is TGTGCCATCAGTGAGTACGGAACTGAAGCTTTCTTT. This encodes CAISEYGTEAFF.

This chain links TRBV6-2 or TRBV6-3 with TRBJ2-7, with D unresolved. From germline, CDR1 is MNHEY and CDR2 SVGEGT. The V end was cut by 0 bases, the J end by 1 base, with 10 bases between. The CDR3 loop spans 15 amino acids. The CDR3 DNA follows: TGTGCCAGCAGTTACTCGATAGGTGTGTCCTACGAGCAGTACTTC. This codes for CASSYSIGVSYEQYF.

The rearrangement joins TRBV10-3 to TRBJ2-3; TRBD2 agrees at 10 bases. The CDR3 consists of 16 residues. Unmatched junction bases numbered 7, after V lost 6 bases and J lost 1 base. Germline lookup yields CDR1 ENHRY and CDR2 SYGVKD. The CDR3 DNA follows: TGTGCCATCAGATCCTCTAGCGGGAGTGGCACAGATACGCAGTATTTT. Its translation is CAIRSSSGSGTDTQYF.

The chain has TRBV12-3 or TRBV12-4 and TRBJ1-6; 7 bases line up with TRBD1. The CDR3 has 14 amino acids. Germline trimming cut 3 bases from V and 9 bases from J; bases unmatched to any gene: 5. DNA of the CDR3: TGTGCCAGCAGTTTGGGCACAGGGGCTTCACCCCTCCACTTT. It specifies CASSLGTGASPLHF.

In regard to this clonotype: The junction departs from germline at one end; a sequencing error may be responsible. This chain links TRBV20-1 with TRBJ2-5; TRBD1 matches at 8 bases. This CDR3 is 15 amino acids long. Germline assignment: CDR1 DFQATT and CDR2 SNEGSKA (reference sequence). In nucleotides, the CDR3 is TGCAGTGCTAGAGATCTCGGACAGGGTTGCCATGAGCAGTCCTTC. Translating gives CSARDLGQGCHEQSF.

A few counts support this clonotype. DNA for the CDR3: TGTGCCAGCAGCTCTTTTGGGGTTCAAGAGACCCAGTACTTC. Its protein is CASSSFGVQETQYF. The chain couples TRBV7-2 to TRBJ2-1; D remains unclear. The end of the DNA fits TRBJ2-5 better, so the J call may be wrong. The CDR3 contains 14 residues. Germline V gene data show CDR1 as SGHTA and CDR2 as FQGNSA.

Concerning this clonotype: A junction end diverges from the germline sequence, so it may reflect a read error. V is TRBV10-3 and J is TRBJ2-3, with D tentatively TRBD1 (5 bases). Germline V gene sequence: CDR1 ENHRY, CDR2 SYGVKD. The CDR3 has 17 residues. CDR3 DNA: TGTGCCATCTCCGGTAACAACCCAGGGATCACCACATATACGCAGTACTTT. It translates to CAISGNNPGITTYTQYF.

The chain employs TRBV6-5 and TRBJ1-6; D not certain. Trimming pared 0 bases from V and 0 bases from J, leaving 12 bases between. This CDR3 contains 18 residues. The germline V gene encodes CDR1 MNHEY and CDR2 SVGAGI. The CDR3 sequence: CASSYSGSFSSYNSPLHF. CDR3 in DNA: TGTGCCAGCAGTTACTCGGGGTCTTTCAGCTCCTATAATTCACCCCTCCACTTT.

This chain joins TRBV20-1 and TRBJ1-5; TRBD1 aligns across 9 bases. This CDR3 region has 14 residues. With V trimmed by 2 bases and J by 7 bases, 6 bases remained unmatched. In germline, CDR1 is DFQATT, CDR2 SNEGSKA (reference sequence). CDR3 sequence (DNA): TGCAGTGCTAGAAAACAGGGGGCGGGCCAGCCCCAGCATTTT. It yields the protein CSARKQGAGQPQHF.

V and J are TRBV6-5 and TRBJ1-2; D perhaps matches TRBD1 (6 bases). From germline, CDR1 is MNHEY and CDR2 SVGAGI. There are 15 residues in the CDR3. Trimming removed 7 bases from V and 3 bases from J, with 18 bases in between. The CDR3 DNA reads TGTGCCAGCACCTTTGCTACGGGGGCTGACTATGGCTACACCTTC. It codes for CASTFATGADYGYTF.

CDR3 in amino acids: CASSLVRGGTVQPETQYF. DNA for the CDR3: TGTGCCAGCAGTTTAGTGCGCGGAGGCACAGTGCAACCAGAGACCCAGTACTTC. The rearrangement uses TRBV12-3 or TRBV12-4 and TRBJ2-1; TRBD2 might be the D (5 bases). The closer fit of TRBJ2-5 to the DNA end suggests the J call may be wrong. This CDR3 has 18 amino acids.

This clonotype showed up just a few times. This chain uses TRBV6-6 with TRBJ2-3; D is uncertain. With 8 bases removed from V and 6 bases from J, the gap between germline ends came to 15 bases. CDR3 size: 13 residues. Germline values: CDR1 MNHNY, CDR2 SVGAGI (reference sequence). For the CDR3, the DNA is TGTGCCAGCTCCCGGGCTCCAACCGATACGCAGTATTTT. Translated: CASSRAPTDTQYF.